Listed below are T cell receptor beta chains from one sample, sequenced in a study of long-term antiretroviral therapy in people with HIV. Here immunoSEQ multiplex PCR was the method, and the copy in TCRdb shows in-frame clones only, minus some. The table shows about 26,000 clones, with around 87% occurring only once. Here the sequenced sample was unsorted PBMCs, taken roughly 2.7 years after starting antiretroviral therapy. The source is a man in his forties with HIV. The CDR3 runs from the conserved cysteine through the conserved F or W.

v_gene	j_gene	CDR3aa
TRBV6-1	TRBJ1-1	CASSPGDFGTEAFF
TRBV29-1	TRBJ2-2	CSVVTGGTGELFF
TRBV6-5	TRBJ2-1	CASSYSIARYNEQFF
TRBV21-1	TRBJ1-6	CASSPGGGDEYYTYNSPLHF
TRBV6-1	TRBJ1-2	CASSDQTINYGYTF
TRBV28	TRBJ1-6	CASTLDRMNSPLHF
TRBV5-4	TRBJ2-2	CASSLDQKNTGELFF
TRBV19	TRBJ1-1	CASHREWDTEAFF
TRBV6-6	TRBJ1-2	CASRSVRGYTF
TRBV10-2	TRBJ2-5	CASSEFSGTVEYQETQYF
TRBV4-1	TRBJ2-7	CASSQDMGKMFSLEQYF
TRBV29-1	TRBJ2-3	CSVRQVLRTDTQYF
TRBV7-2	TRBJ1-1	CASSLAAGAVGSRVTEAFF
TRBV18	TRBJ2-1	CASSLSTGLQFF
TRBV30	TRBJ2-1	CAWSGGGVSYNEQFF